Each of the 8 T cell receptor beta chains below was sequenced from the same sample in a study of CD8 T cells in ankylosing spondylitis. TCRdb independently ran MiXCR on the 5' RACE reads; one entry per CDR3 protein. The data hold 200,000 to 250,000 distinct CDR3 sequences, with 10% to 13% observed a single time. The sample consisted of blood, either unsorted or a sorted T cell fraction (not recorded which). These receptors came from a male donor with ankylosing spondylitis or in good health (not recorded which).

This clonotype was observed at least ten times. The rearrangement links TRBV7-9 to TRBJ2-3; 12 bases align to TRBD2. Trimming at V came to 3 bases and at J to 0 bases, leaving 1 base not matched to a gene. The CDR3 contains 16 residues. The germline V gene encodes CDR1 SEHNR and CDR2 FQNEAQ (reference sequence). Here the CDR3 reads CASSFGLAGSTDTQYF. The CDR3 DNA is TGTGCCAGCAGCTTCGGACTAGCGGGGAGCACAGATACGCAGTATTTT.

This clonotype has just a few counts. The J gene is TRBJ2-3, the V gene TRBV16; D remains unclear. The V end lost 1 base, the J end lost 6 bases, and 11 bases lay between the germline ends. The CDR3 is 14 residues long. Germline-derived CDR1 and CDR2 are KGHSY and FQNENV. Here the CDR3 DNA reads TGTGCCAGCAGCCAATATTGGGGAACGGATACGCAGTATTTT. It codes for CASSQYWGTDTQYF.

This clonotype was observed many times. This chain links TRBV5-1 with TRBJ2-3, with TRBD2 identical over 12 bases. Germline V gene sequence: CDR1 SGHRS, CDR2 YFSETQ. V lost 0 bases to trimming and J lost 0 bases; unmatched junction nucleotides: 11. The CDR3 contains 20 residues. The CDR3 protein is CASSLDPPLTSGGSTDTQYF. In DNA form, the CDR3 reads TGCGCCAGCAGCTTGGACCCTCCCTTGACTAGCGGGGGTAGCACAGATACGCAGTATTTT.

This clonotype was counted many times. The V and J genes are TRBV5-1 and TRBJ2-2; D may be TRBD1 or TRBD2 (5 bases each). The CDR3 spans 16 residues. The germline V gene encodes CDR1 SGHRS and CDR2 YFSETQ. Trimming stripped 4 bases from V and 1 base from J, with 14 bases between. The CDR3 protein is CASSHGTDQNTGELFF. For the CDR3, the DNA is TGCGCCAGCAGCCATGGGACGGACCAGAACACCGGGGAGCTGTTTTTT.

Ten or more counts support this clonotype. The V call is TRBV20-1, the J call TRBJ1-6; tentatively, D is TRBD1 (6 bases). This CDR3 is built from 15 residues. V shed 8 bases and J shed 5 bases, with 19 bases lying between them. The V gene's germline CDR1 is DFQATT and CDR2 SNEGSKA (reference sequence). The CDR3 DNA follows: TGCAGTACCCGTTCCCCCCAGGGGAATAATTCACCCCTCCACTTT. It codes for CSTRSPQGNNSPLHF.

This clonotype was seen ten or more times. V is TRBV24-1 and J is TRBJ2-5, with a weak D call TRBD2 (6 bases). Trimming left V 1 base short and J 5 bases short, with 13 bases between. The CDR3 is made up of 15 amino acids. Germline-derived CDR1 and CDR2 are KGHDR and SFDVKD. CDR3 nucleotide sequence: TGTGCCACCAGTGATTTTAGAAGGAGCGGGGAGACCCAGTACTTC. It translates to CATSDFRRSGETQYF.

The sample holds many counts of this clonotype. The CDR3 protein is CASSFTGINTGELFF. The DNA for the CDR3 is TGCGCCAGCAGCTTTACAGGGATTAACACCGGGGAGCTGTTTTTT. The gene calls are TRBV5-1 and TRBJ2-2; a possible D gene is TRBD1 (6 bases). Germline V gene sequence: CDR1 SGHRS, CDR2 YFSETQ. There are 15 residues in the CDR3. V was trimmed by 2 bases and J by 2 bases, leaving 10 bases between them.

This clonotype was recorded many times. The V and J genes are TRBV20-1 and TRBJ1-2; maybe TRBD1 (5 bases). Trimming stripped 6 bases from V and 4 bases from J, with 12 bases between. The length of the CDR3 is 12 residues. Germline CDR1 reads DFQATT; CDR2 reads SNEGSKA (reference sequence). DNA for the CDR3: TGCAGTGCCTCTCAGGGCCTCTATGGCTACACCTTC. As protein: CSASQGLYGYTF.